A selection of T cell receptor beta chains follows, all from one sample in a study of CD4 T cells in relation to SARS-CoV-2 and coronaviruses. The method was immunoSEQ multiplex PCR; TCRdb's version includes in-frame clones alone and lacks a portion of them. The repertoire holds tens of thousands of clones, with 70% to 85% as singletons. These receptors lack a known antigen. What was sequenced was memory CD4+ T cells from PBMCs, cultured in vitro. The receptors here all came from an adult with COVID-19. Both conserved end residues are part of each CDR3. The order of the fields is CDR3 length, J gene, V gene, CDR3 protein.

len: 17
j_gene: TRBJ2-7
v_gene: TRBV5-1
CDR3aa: CASRTGYGTARIYEQYF

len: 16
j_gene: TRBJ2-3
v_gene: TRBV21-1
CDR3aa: CASRTCRDRVSNTQYF

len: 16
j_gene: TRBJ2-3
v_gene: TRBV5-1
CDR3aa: CASSLRVAGGADTQYF

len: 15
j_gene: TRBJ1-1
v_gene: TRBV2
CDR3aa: CASKVEDTLNTEAFF

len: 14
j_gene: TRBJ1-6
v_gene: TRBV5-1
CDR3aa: CASSLDGTASPLHF

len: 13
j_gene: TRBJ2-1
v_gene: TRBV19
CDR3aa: CASRAGEYSEQFF

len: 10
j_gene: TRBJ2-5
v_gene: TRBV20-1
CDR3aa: CSASQETQYF

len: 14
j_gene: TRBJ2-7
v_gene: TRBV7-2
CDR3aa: CASSSTSGSNEQYF

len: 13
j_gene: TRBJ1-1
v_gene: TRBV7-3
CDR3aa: CASGENTDTEAFF

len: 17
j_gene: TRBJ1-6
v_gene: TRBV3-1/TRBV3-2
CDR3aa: CASSQSSLGGNNSPLHF

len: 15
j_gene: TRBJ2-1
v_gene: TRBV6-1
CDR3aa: CASSESAGGYNEQFF

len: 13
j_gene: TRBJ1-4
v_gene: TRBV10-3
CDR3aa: CAISEHRNEKLFF

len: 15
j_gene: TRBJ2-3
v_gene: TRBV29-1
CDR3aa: CSVEDWGGVPDTQYF

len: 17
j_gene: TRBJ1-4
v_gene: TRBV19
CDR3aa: CASSTRGAGGGNEKLFF

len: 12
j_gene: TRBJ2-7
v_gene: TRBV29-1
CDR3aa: CSVRTDSYEQYF

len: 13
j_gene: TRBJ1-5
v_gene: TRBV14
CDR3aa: CASSQNSNQPQHF

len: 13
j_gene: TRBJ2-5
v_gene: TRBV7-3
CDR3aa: CASRASGQETQYF

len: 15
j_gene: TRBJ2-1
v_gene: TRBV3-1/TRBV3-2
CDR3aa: CASSQEGREYNEQFF